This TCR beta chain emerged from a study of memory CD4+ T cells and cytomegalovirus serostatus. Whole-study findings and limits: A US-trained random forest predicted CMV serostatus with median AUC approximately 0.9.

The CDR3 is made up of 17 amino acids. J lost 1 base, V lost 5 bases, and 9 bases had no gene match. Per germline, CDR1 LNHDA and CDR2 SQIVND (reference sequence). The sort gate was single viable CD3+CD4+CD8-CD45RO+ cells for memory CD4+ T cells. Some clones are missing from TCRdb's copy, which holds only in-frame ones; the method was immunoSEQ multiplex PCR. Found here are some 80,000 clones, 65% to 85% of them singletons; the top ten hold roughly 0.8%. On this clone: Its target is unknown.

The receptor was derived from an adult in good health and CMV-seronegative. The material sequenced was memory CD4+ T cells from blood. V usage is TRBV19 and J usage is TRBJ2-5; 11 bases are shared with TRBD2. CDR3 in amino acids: CASSGTGLAGPQETQYF. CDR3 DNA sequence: TGTGCCAGTAGTGGTACCGGACTAGCGGGCCCCCAAGAGACCCAGTACTTC.